Presented here are 18 T cell receptor beta chains from one specimen sequenced in a study of blood T cell repertoires in COVID-19. Profiled with immunoSEQ multiplex PCR; TCRdb holds only in-frame clones, not every one. The sample includes 290,000 or so clones, 91% of them seen just once. The sample consisted of peripheral blood. The receptors stem from a woman aged 25 to 39 with COVID-19, enrolled during active disease.

This chain connects TRBV7-2 to TRBJ2-1; 8 bases are a match to TRBD2. Looked up from germline, CDR1 is SGHTA and CDR2 is FQGNSA. Trimming removed 1 base from V and 7 bases from J; junction bases left unmatched: 6. The CDR3 covers 15 residues. The CDR3 sequence is CASSLGSGSDNEQFF. The DNA for the CDR3 is TGTGCCAGCAGCTTAGGGAGCGGGAGCGATAATGAGCAGTTCTTC.

This chain connects TRBV5-1 to TRBJ1-5; D is perhaps TRBD1 (5 bases). CDR1 and CDR2 (germline): SGHRS, YFSETQ. This CDR3 has 14 residues. Trimming removed 3 bases at V and 2 bases at J, with 9 bases between. CDR3 residues: CASSWGVGNQPQHF. Written as DNA, the CDR3 is TGCGCCAGCAGCTGGGGGGTTGGCAATCAGCCCCAGCATTTT.

The gene calls are TRBV28 and TRBJ2-1, with D possibly TRBD2 on 6 matching bases. Germline V gene lookup returns CDR1 MDHEN and CDR2 SYDVKM. The CDR3 is made up of 15 amino acids. Between the trimmed V and J ends, which lost 3 bases and 10 bases, there was a span of 19 bases. CDR3 amino acids: CASSFSVAGRGEQFF. In DNA, the CDR3 is TGTGCCAGCAGTTTTAGTGTAGCCGGACGGGGGGAGCAGTTCTTC.

This chain joins TRBV19 and TRBJ2-1; 7 nucleotides align to TRBD1. V shed 9 bases and J 7 bases; nucleotides not matched to a gene: 15. The CDR3 is 15 residues long. Germline values: CDR1 LNHDA, CDR2 SQIVND (reference sequence). The DNA of the CDR3 is TGTGCCAGCAGGGACAGTGCAAGGGGGACGAATGAGCAGTTCTTC. Encoded protein: CASRDSARGTNEQFF. The whole variable domain, remainder taken from reference TRBV19 and TRBJ2-1, is DGGITQSPKYLFRKEGQNVTLSCEQNLNHDAMYWYRQDPGQGLRLIYYSQIVNDFQKGDIAEGYSVSREKKESFPLTVTSAQKNPTAFYLCASRDSARGTNEQFFGPGTRLTVL.

The chain joins TRBV7-9 to TRBJ1-3; D unclear. CDR1 is SEHNR, CDR2 FQNEAQ, per germline (reference sequence). The V gene lost 2 bases and the J gene lost 8 bases, with 10 bases spanning the gap. The CDR3 runs to 13 residues. The CDR3 sequence is CASSLPVRDTIYF. The DNA of the CDR3 is TGTGCCAGCAGCTTACCGGTGCGGGACACCATATATTTT.

This chain connects TRBV30 to TRBJ1-1; tentative D call: TRBD1 (5 bases). Trimming took 0 bases from V and 7 from J, leaving 15 bases between them. The length of the CDR3 is 14 residues. From germline, CDR1 is GTSNPN and CDR2 SVGIG (reference sequence). The CDR3 protein is CAWSVRILQDEAFF. The CDR3 DNA follows: TGTGCCTGGAGTGTACGAATCTTACAGGATGAAGCTTTCTTT.

The rearrangement joins TRBV10-3 to TRBJ2-7; 8 bases agree with TRBD2. V gave up 4 bases and J gave up 2 bases; unmatched junction bases: 7. CDR1 is ENHRY and CDR2 is SYGVKD in the germline V gene. The CDR3 covers 15 residues. CDR3 region: CAISASGSSAYEQYF. The DNA for the CDR3 is TGTGCCATCAGTGCCAGCGGGAGTAGTGCCTACGAGCAGTACTTC.

The chain has TRBV28 and TRBJ2-3; 10 nucleotides align to TRBD2. J was trimmed by 3 bases and V by 8 bases; bases with no gene match: 8. Germline values: CDR1 MDHEN, CDR2 SYDVKM. The CDR3 totals 15 residues. The CDR3 here is CASRLAGVWTDTQYF. In DNA form, the CDR3 reads TGTGCCAGCCGTCTAGCGGGAGTTTGGACAGATACGCAGTATTTT.

The chain recombines TRBV4-1 with TRBJ2-2, with 7 bases aligning to TRBD1. J was trimmed by 3 bases and V by 6 bases; bases with no gene match: 7. The CDR3 covers 15 residues. From germline, CDR1 is MGHRA and CDR2 YSYEKL. The CDR3 is CASRPGTAYTGELFF. The CDR3 coding sequence is TGCGCCAGCAGACCCGGGACAGCTTACACCGGGGAGCTGTTTTTT.

Only a few counts were recorded for this clone. The chain couples TRBV7-9 to TRBJ2-2, with TRBD1 matching 9 bases. CDR3 length equals 16 residues. The ends lost 5 bases at V and 6 bases at J; junction bases unmatched: 10. Looked up from germline, CDR1 is SEHNR and CDR2 is FQNEAQ (reference sequence). The CDR3 region is CASSPSGQGDAGELFF. DNA for the CDR3: TGTGCCAGCAGCCCATCGGGACAGGGTGATGCCGGGGAGCTGTTTTTT.

This chain joins TRBV18 and TRBJ1-1, with D possibly TRBD1 on 5 matching bases. Germline CDR1 and CDR2: KGHSH and LQKENI. V was cut by 2 bases and J by 11 bases, with 15 bases left in between. There are 13 residues in the CDR3. The CDR3 sequence: CASSPRAGCCAFF. The CDR3 DNA sequence: TGTGCCAGCTCACCAAGGGCAGGGTGTTGCGCTTTCTTT.

For the CDR3, the DNA is TGTGCCAGCAGCCAAGGCTGGGACAGATCCTATGGCTACACCTTC. Translated, it gives CASSQGWDRSYGYTF. The chain couples TRBV4-2 to TRBJ1-2, with 7 bases that match TRBD1. The CDR3 spans 15 residues. Germline CDR1 LGHNA, CDR2 YNFKEQ. The trim removed 1 base at V and 4 bases at J, leaving 6 bases unmatched.

CDR3 coding DNA: TGTGCCAGCAGCTTAGAGGGGCCTACTGTAGGTACGCAGTATTTT. It specifies CASSLEGPTVGTQYF. J is TRBJ2-3 and V is TRBV7-8; D may be TRBD1 (5 bases). The V gene lost 1 base and the J gene lost 8 bases, with 16 bases spanning the gap. The CDR3 is 15 amino acids. Germline V CDR1 and CDR2: SGHVS, FQNEAQ.

The rearrangement joins TRBV19 to TRBJ2-5; 9 nucleotides align to TRBD2. The J segment lost 5 bases and the V segment lost 9 bases, leaving 10 bases of the junction unmatched. The CDR3 length is 14 residues. Germline-derived CDR1 and CDR2 are LNHDA and SQIVND (reference sequence). The CDR3 loop reads CASSAGGVEETQYF. The CDR3 bases are TGTGCCAGCTCCGCGGGGGGGGTCGAGGAGACCCAGTACTTC.

The rearrangement links TRBV4-1 to TRBJ2-2; weak D call: TRBD1 (5 bases). Germline V gene lookup returns CDR1 MGHRA and CDR2 YSYEKL. The CDR3 covers 14 residues. Trimming cost V 3 bases and J 1 base, with 6 bases left between them. Here the CDR3 reads CASSHTGNTGELFF. DNA for the CDR3: TGCGCCAGCAGCCATACAGGGAACACCGGGGAGCTGTTTTTT.

The chain uses TRBV29-1 and TRBJ2-3; the match to TRBD2 covers 7 bases. The CDR3 sequence is 13 residues long. The ends lost 6 bases at V and 0 bases at J; junction bases unmatched: 3. Looked up from germline, CDR1 is SQVTM and CDR2 is ANQGSEA. The CDR3: CSVLAESTDTQYF. The DNA of the CDR3 is TGCAGCGTCCTAGCGGAGAGCACAGATACGCAGTATTTT.

This chain uses TRBV9 with TRBJ1-1; no firm D call. Looked up from germline, CDR1 is SGDLS and CDR2 is YYNGEE. The CDR3 is 12 amino acids. V was pared by 2 bases and J by 7 bases, with 9 bases between. The CDR3: CASSVADNEAFF. The CDR3 coding sequence is TGTGCCAGCAGCGTGGCTGATAATGAAGCTTTCTTT.

The rearrangement uses TRBV28 and TRBJ1-1, with D possibly matching TRBD1 (5 bases). The CDR3 consists of 13 residues. V was clipped by 1 base and J by 8 bases, with 11 bases between them. Germline V gene lookup returns CDR1 MDHEN and CDR2 SYDVKM. This CDR3 reads CASSLSAGPEAFF. CDR3 DNA: TGTGCCAGCAGTTTATCGGCAGGGCCGGAAGCTTTCTTT.